The sequence of this T cell receptor beta chain was determined in a study of cytomegalovirus exposure and HLA in healthy donors. The CDR3 covers 14 residues. V lost 3 bases to trimming and J lost 5 bases, with 10 bases between them. The V gene's germline CDR1 is KGHSH and CDR2 LQKENI. 60 Vbeta and 13 Jbeta primers were used in PCR. Sequenced by immunoSEQ multiplex PCR; TCRdb stores in-frame clones only, minus some. Here the sample spans 150,000 to 200,000 clones, around 68% being singletons. In this sample, this clone turned up a few times. Antigen: not known. Study-level points and caveats: TCR beta sequences numbering some 17,000 were associated with HLA alleles at 0.05 false discovery rate in a later analysis.

The genes are TRBV18 and TRBJ2-2, with D perhaps matching TRBD1 (6 bases). The sample consisted of PBMCs. This clonotype was obtained from a woman aged 40-49 years in good health and CMV-seropositive. The DNA for the CDR3 is TGTGCCAGCTCACCCCAGGGGTCGACCGGGGAGCTGTTTTTT. It encodes CASSPQGSTGELFF.